The T cell receptor (beta chain) described here comes from a study of monozygotic twins with inflammatory bowel disease. Study-level findings and limits: Clonotype sharing was lower in IBD patients than healthy twins, most markedly with disease activity. Healthy co-twins exceeded IBD patients in TCRbeta diversity as measured by inverse Simpson.

UMIs incorporating a 6-nucleotide sample barcode were appended by means of template switching. No DNA is given; TCRdb re-called the 5' RACE reads and lists each CDR3 protein once. This repertoire includes roughly 100,000 distinct CDR3 sequences. There are 13 residues in the CDR3. For this clonotype: Antigen specificity is unknown.

Every single donor had an approximately 2.7 ml blood sample drawn. The TCR comes from a human donor with ulcerative colitis or Crohn's disease, or a healthy co-twin of an affected twin (not recorded which). The V call is TRBV12-3 or TRBV12-4, the J call TRBJ2-7. Specimen: blood. The chain's CDR3 is CASRLDGPYEQYF.